This passage covers 14 T cell receptor beta chains from one sample sequenced in a study of beta chain features in type 1 diabetes. Study results and limitations: There was a moderate but significant shortening of TCRB CDR3s in all four CD4+ subsets of Type 1 diabetes patients.

No antigens are known for them. Isolated RNA was reverse transcribed in full, so expressed TCRB transcripts were sequenced. The repertoire was sequenced with immunoSEQ multiplex PCR; TCRdb's copy has only in-frame clones and lacks some. The sample comprises approximately 17,000 clones, about three quarters of which are singletons, and roughly 0.84% rests with the top ten. What was sequenced was stem cell memory CD4+ T cells from blood. These receptors came from a man aged 25 to 40 with type 1 diabetes.

The genes are TRBV6-1 and TRBJ1-1; TRBD1 might be the D (6 bases). CDR3 length equals 15 residues. The germline V gene encodes CDR1 MNHNS and CDR2 SASEGT. Trimming left V 4 bases short and J 3 bases short, with 15 bases between. In nucleotides, the CDR3 is TGTGCCAGCAGTGGAAGTGCAGGGGTTCACACTGAAGCTTTCTTT. It yields the protein CASSGSAGVHTEAFF.

This clone has more than one count but fewer than ten. This chain uses TRBV4-3 with TRBJ2-5; 10 bases fit TRBD2. The CDR3 loop spans 15 amino acids. Germline V CDR1 and CDR2: LGHNA, YSLEER. Unmatched junction bases numbered 9, after V lost 7 bases and J lost 4 bases. The CDR3 protein is CASTPSSGGGETQYF. The CDR3 DNA reads TGCGCCAGCACCCCCTCCAGCGGGGGGGGAGAGACCCAGTACTTC.

The chain uses TRBV5-1 and TRBJ2-7; TRBD2 matches 13 bases. The V and J ends lost 0 bases and 2 bases, in that order; junction bases with no gene match: 2. This CDR3 is built from 16 residues. CDR1 is SGHRS, CDR2 YFSETQ, per germline. The CDR3 DNA is TGCGCCAGCAGCTTGGGACTAGCGGGGGGCGCCTACGAGCAGTACTTC. It translates to CASSLGLAGGAYEQYF.

The chain links TRBV14 to TRBJ2-4; D remains ambiguous. CDR1 SGHDN and CDR2 FVKESK come from the germline V gene. Trimming removed 4 bases at V and 6 bases at J, with 13 bases between. This CDR3 comprises 14 residues. In DNA, the CDR3 is TGTGCCAGCAGCCCCTCATCCTCCGGAAACATTCAGTACTTC. It yields the protein CASSPSSSGNIQYF.

For the CDR3, the DNA is TGTGCCAGCAGTCGGTTGGTCGAGAGCTCCTACGAGCAGTACTTC. The encoded protein is CASSRLVESSYEQYF. The chain employs TRBV27 and TRBJ2-7, with D uncertain. Germline values: CDR1 MNHEY, CDR2 SMNVEV (reference sequence). Trimming left V 5 bases short and J 0 bases short, with 14 bases between. CDR3 length: 15 amino acids.

This chain links TRBV11-2 with TRBJ2-7; D gene uncertain. CDR3 length: 14 residues. V was cut by 0 bases and J by 7 bases, with 13 bases left in between. CDR1 and CDR2 from the germline V gene are SGHAT and FQNNGV. In DNA, the CDR3 is TGTGCCAGCAGCTTAGATTTCAGAGGTGCAGAGCAGTACTTC. Amino acids: CASSLDFRGAEQYF. The full variable domain, its missing parts supplied by reference TRBV11-2 and TRBJ2-7, is EAGVAQSPRYKIIEKRQSVAFWCNPISGHATLYWYQQILGQGPKLLIQFQNNGVVDDSQLPKDRFSAERLKGVDSTLKIQPAKLEDSAVYLCASSLDFRGAEQYFGPGTRLTVT.

The gene calls are TRBV5-5 and TRBJ1-2; 8 bases align to TRBD1. The CDR3 is 14 amino acids. J was trimmed by 4 bases and V by 4 bases; bases with no gene match: 6. The germline V gene has CDR1 SGHKS and CDR2 YYEKEE (reference sequence). CDR3 residues: CASSGGTGGYGYTF. CDR3 coding DNA: TGTGCCAGCAGCGGTGGTACAGGGGGCTATGGCTACACCTTC.

As concerns this clone: The sample carries other DNA sequences with the same CDR3. The V gene is TRBV28, the J gene TRBJ2-7, with 8 bases that match TRBD2. V shed 7 bases, J shed 7 bases, and the junction held 6 bases outside the gene matches. CDR1 MDHEN and CDR2 SYDVKM come from the germline V gene. The CDR3 totals 12 residues. Here the CDR3 reads CASTTSGGEQYF. CDR3 nucleotide sequence: TGTGCCAGCACGACGTCGGGAGGGGAGCAGTACTTC.

This clone was seen a handful of times. This chain joins TRBV23-1 and TRBJ2-5; 11 nucleotides line up with TRBD2. TRBV23-1 is identified as an open reading frame with a role that is uncertain. V gave up 0 bases and J gave up 5 bases; unmatched junction bases: 5. The CDR3 has 16 residues. CDR3 DNA: TGCGCCAGCAGTCAATCGCTAGCGGGGGGTGGGGAGACCCAGTACTTC. Protein product: CASSQSLAGGGETQYF.

The chain couples TRBV2 to TRBJ1-1, with D maybe TRBD1 (5 bases). The CDR3 sequence is 14 residues long. Germline CDR1 is SNHLY and CDR2 is FYNNEI. The germline V and J ends were trimmed by 9 bases and 1 base, with 15 bases remaining between them. This CDR3 is CARPQGHKNTEAFF. The CDR3 DNA reads TGTGCCAGGCCCCAAGGACATAAGAACACTGAAGCTTTCTTT.

The chain joins TRBV7-9 to TRBJ1-5; D remains ambiguous. Trimming took 7 bases from V and 0 from J, leaving 7 bases between them. Germline-derived CDR1 and CDR2 are SEHNR and FQNEAQ (reference sequence). This CDR3 is built from 13 residues. The CDR3 region has the DNA TGTGCCAGCAACACCAATAGCAATCAGCCCCAGCATTTT. This encodes CASNTNSNQPQHF.

The chain's CDR3 is CASSLAWETQYF. CDR3 bases: TGTGCCAGCAGCTTGGCATGGGAGACCCAGTACTTC. This chain connects TRBV7-8 to TRBJ2-5; D unclear. Trimming stripped 3 bases from V and 5 bases from J, with 7 bases between. The CDR3 has 12 residues. CDR1 and CDR2 (germline): SGHVS, FQNEAQ.

This clone turned up a few times. The chain links TRBV11-2 to TRBJ1-3; D not certain. This CDR3 spans 13 amino acids. Trimming pared 5 bases from V and 9 bases from J, leaving 14 bases between. Germline CDR1 SGHAT, CDR2 FQNNGV. CDR3 sequence reads: CASSPFTTGTIYF. The CDR3 nucleotides are TGTGCCAGCAGCCCCTTTACCACCGGCACCATATATTTT.

The V and J genes are TRBV4-3 and TRBJ2-3; TRBD1 matches at 7 bases. The V and J ends lost 2 bases and 7 bases, in that order; junction bases with no gene match: 21. The CDR3 is 19 residues long. CDR1 is LGHNA, CDR2 YSLEER, per germline. This CDR3 is CASSQIFPATGPEGNTQYF. DNA of the CDR3: TGCGCCAGCAGCCAAATATTCCCGGCGACAGGGCCTGAGGGAAATACGCAGTATTTT.